A selection of T cell receptor beta chains follows, all from one sample in a study of post-analysis software for immune sequencing data. TCRdb called the PCR reads again in MiXCR, with one record for every CDR3 protein. This sample has hundreds of thousands of distinct CDR3 sequences, with 59% found just once. The sequenced material came from blood. All receptors come from a girl between 2 and 10 years old with multiple sclerosis. CDR3s include the opening cysteine and the closing phenylalanine or tryptophan. D genes are given only for firm matches. Some rows mark clone size as missing; the rest say once, few, many or name a class of expanded clone.

>.|TRBV4-1|.|TRBJ2-2
CASGALSGVGTGELFF
TGCGCCAGCGGAGCGTTATCGGGAGTAGGCACCGGGGAGCTGTTTTTT
>.|TRBV20-1|.|TRBJ2-5
CSGGTAGETQYF
TGCAGTGGGGGGACCGCGGGGGAGACCCAGTACTTC
>TRBD2|TRBV12-3/TRBV12-4|.|TRBJ2-5
CASSRYPGLARETQYF
TGTGCCAGCAGCCGGTACCCGGGACTAGCCAGGGAGACCCAGTACTTC
>TRBD2|TRBV28|once|TRBJ2-6
CASSFEGGYGANVLTF
TGTGCCAGCAGTTTCGAGGGAGGGTACGGGGCCAACGTCCTGACTTTC
>.|TRBV7-2|.|TRBJ2-4
CASSLKGGTRNIQYF
TGTGCCAGCAGCTTGAAAGGGGGGACGCGGAACATTCAGTACTTC
>TRBD1|TRBV20-1|.|TRBJ2-3
CSTGADTQYF
TGCAGTACAGGGGCAGATACGCAGTATTTT
>TRBD1|TRBV20-1|few|TRBJ1-4
CSARIPDRDEKLFF
TGCAGTGCTAGGATCCCGGACAGGGATGAAAAACTGTTTTTT
>TRBD2|TRBV20-1|.|TRBJ2-3
CSAPRLAGGLSTDTQYF
TGCAGTGCTCCGAGACTAGCGGGGGGGCTAAGCACAGATACGCAGTATTTT
>.|TRBV6-5|.|TRBJ2-5
CASSYVGGETQYF
TGTGCCAGCAGTTACGTCGGGGGAGAGACCCAGTACTTC
>.|TRBV20-1|.|TRBJ1-1
CSARPSASNTEAFF
TGCAGTGCTAGACCCAGTGCCTCGAACACTGAAGCTTTCTTT
>.|TRBV27|.|TRBJ2-1
CASRNDPWDNEQFF
TGTGCCAGCAGAAATGACCCATGGGATAATGAGCAGTTCTTC
>.|TRBV12-3/TRBV12-4|few|TRBJ1-2
CASSSRDTEFGYTF
TGTGCCAGCAGTTCCCGGGACACCGAGTTTGGCTACACCTTC
>.|TRBV5-1|.|TRBJ2-7
CASSLPGGLTGKNEQYF
TGCGCCAGCAGCTTGCCAGGGGGACTGACAGGGAAAAACGAGCAGTACTTC
>.|TRBV7-9|few|TRBJ2-2
CASSLVGGNTGELFF
TGTGCCAGCAGCTTAGTAGGCGGAAACACCGGGGAGCTGTTTTTT
>.|TRBV7-9|.|TRBJ1-1
CASSFSGGPLNTEAFF
TGTGCCAGCAGCTTCTCTGGAGGCCCCTTGAACACTGAAGCTTTCTTT
>TRBD2|TRBV7-2|.|TRBJ2-3
CASSLERLAGGSNTQYF
TGTGCCAGCAGCTTAGAGCGTCTAGCGGGGGGTAGTAATACGCAGTATTTT
>TRBD2|TRBV9|.|TRBJ2-7
CASSVGAGDPPYEQYF
TGTGCCAGCAGCGTGGGAGCGGGAGACCCTCCCTACGAGCAGTACTTC
>.|TRBV2|.|TRBJ2-1
CASSGQGGLYNEQFF
TGTGCCAGCAGTGGACAGGGAGGGCTCTACAATGAGCAGTTCTTC
>TRBD1|TRBV5-1|.|TRBJ2-2
CASSSGTGAITGELFF
TGCGCCAGCAGCTCCGGGACAGGGGCGATCACCGGGGAGCTGTTTTTT
>.|TRBV5-5|many|TRBJ2-7
CASSLAPMTGYEQYF
TGTGCCAGCAGCTTGGCACCGATGACAGGATACGAGCAGTACTTC
>TRBD2|TRBV29-1|.|TRBJ2-1
CSVDAKGLAGGGEQFF
TGCAGCGTTGATGCTAAGGGACTAGCGGGGGGAGGTGAGCAGTTCTTC
>.|TRBV29-1|.|TRBJ2-7
CSVVGGGYEQYF
TGCAGCGTTGTTGGAGGGGGCTACGAGCAGTACTTC
>TRBD2|TRBV28|few|TRBJ2-5
CARRPPGLAGLIGGETQYF
TGTGCCAGGAGACCCCCAGGACTAGCGGGGCTAATAGGAGGGGAGACCCAGTACTTC
>.|TRBV6-6|.|TRBJ2-7
CASSRPQYF
TGTGCCAGCAGTCGGCCGCAGTACTTC
>TRBD1|TRBV27|.|TRBJ2-5
CASSLRGLETQYF
TGTGCCAGCAGTTTGAGGGGGCTGGAGACCCAGTACTTC
>.|TRBV7-9|.|TRBJ1-4
CASSSTMGIIGEKLFF
TGTGCCAGCAGCTCAACGATGGGGATAATAGGCGAAAAACTGTTTTTT
>.|TRBV27|.|TRBJ2-1
CASRWGLYSYNEQFF
TGTGCCAGCAGGTGGGGGTTGTACTCCTACAATGAGCAGTTCTTC
>TRBD2|TRBV5-1|many|TRBJ2-1
CASSERGGGNEQFF
TGCGCCAGCAGCGAGCGGGGGGGAGGAAATGAGCAGTTCTTC
>.|TRBV29-1|few|TRBJ2-6
CSVPTASDGGANVLTF
TGCAGCGTCCCTACGGCCTCAGATGGTGGGGCCAACGTCCTGACTTTC
>TRBD1|TRBV6-2/TRBV6-3|.|TRBJ2-3
CASSPRDRVADTQYF
TGTGCCAGCAGTCCCCGTGACAGGGTTGCAGATACGCAGTATTTT
>.|TRBV20-1|.|TRBJ1-5
CSAGVGISNQPQHF
TGCAGTGCTGGGGTGGGGATCAGCAATCAGCCCCAGCATTTT
>.|TRBV2|once|TRBJ2-7
CASMPPAGPYEQYF
TGTGCCAGCATGCCCCCTGCGGGGCCCTACGAGCAGTACTTC
>TRBD2|TRBV6-2/TRBV6-3|.|TRBJ2-1
CASSSPLAGVYEQFF
TGTGCCAGCAGTTCCCCACTAGCGGGAGTTTATGAGCAGTTCTTC
>TRBD2|TRBV6-6|.|TRBJ2-5
CASSYPAGEGGRTQYF
TGTGCCAGCAGTTACCCAGCGGGAGAAGGCGGGAGGACCCAGTACTTC
>TRBD2|TRBV12-3/TRBV12-4|.|TRBJ2-1
CASRPLAGGDNEQFF
TGTGCCAGCAGGCCCCTAGCGGGAGGTGACAATGAGCAGTTCTTC
>.|TRBV29-1|once|TRBJ2-1
CSGEVRWAEQFF
TGCAGCGGTGAGGTCCGGTGGGCCGAGCAGTTCTTC
>TRBD1|TRBV27|.|TRBJ1-5
CASSPQRGLSNQPQHF
TGTGCTAGCAGTCCCCAGAGGGGGCTAAGCAATCAGCCCCAGCATTTT
>.|TRBV10-3|.|TRBJ1-2
CAISDEVTPNYGYTF
TGTGCCATCAGCGATGAGGTCACTCCTAACTATGGCTACACCTTC
>.|TRBV4-1|.|TRBJ1-5
CASSLQTAQPQHF
TGCGCCAGCAGCCTGCAGACAGCTCAGCCCCAGCATTTT
>TRBD2|TRBV24-1|.|TRBJ2-1
CATSDTVAGSSYNEQFF
TGTGCCACCAGTGATACCGTAGCGGGGAGCTCCTACAATGAGCAGTTCTTC
>.|TRBV12-3/TRBV12-4|.|TRBJ2-1
CASSFEAPAGNEQFF
TGTGCCAGCAGTTTTGAGGCCCCCGCGGGGAATGAGCAGTTCTTC
>TRBD1|TRBV20-1|few|TRBJ2-3
CSARRDRGTDTQYF
TGCAGTGCTAGGAGGGACAGGGGAACAGATACGCAGTATTTT
>.|TRBV11-2|.|TRBJ2-1
CASSLGSWGSYNEQFF
TGTGCCAGCAGCTTAGGGTCGTGGGGTTCCTACAATGAGCAGTTCTTC
>.|TRBV5-1|.|TRBJ2-5
CASSSTWGAFVETQYF
TGCGCCAGCAGCTCGACCTGGGGGGCGTTCGTAGAGACCCAGTACTTC
>.|TRBV11-2|.|TRBJ1-4
CASSLVRGLRTNEKLFF
TGTGCCAGCAGCTTAGTACGTGGGCTCCGGACTAATGAAAAACTGTTTTTT
>.|TRBV6-5|.|TRBJ1-2
CASRTQTANYGYTF
TGTGCCAGCAGGACCCAGACTGCGAACTATGGCTACACCTTC
>TRBD2|TRBV5-1|.|TRBJ2-4
CASSFPSGRDSRAKNIQYF
TGCGCCAGCAGCTTCCCTAGCGGGAGGGACAGTAGGGCCAAAAACATTCAGTACTTC
>.|TRBV7-9|.|TRBJ2-7
CASSLSGDSYEQYF
TGTGCCAGCAGCTTATCAGGCGACTCCTACGAGCAGTACTTC